This entry describes one TCR beta chain. The sample is drawn from a study of blood T cell repertoires in COVID-19. Individuals drawn from about 26 US areas were about 18 to 100 years old. Donors were grouped by their self-reported clinical history. In the original analysis: Nucleated cell counts were estimated from reference gene primer amplification. The assay was immunoSEQ multiplex PCR, and TCRdb's table has in-frame clones only and misses some. V, J and clone size are those of that table, while D and trimming were read from the DNA. The sample yields 260,000 or so clones, roughly 86% seen once. The germline CDR1 and CDR2 sequences are SGHRS and YFSETQ. The CDR3 spans 15 residues. Trimming at V came to 7 bases and at J to 2 bases, leaving 10 bases not matched to a gene.

The material sequenced was PBMCs or T cells enriched from blood (not recorded which). This TCR was sampled from a woman under 40 with acute COVID-19. The rearrangement links TRBV5-1 to TRBJ2-7; the match to TRBD1 covers 9 bases. The CDR3: CASSPGDRVPYEQYF. In nucleotides, the CDR3 is TGCGCCAGCTCCCCTGGGGACAGGGTCCCCTACGAGCAGTACTTC.